The clone carrying this T cell receptor beta chain was counted a single time. Its antigen is unidentified. This entry belongs to a study of shared clonotypes between healthy human individuals. Clones were read by immunoSEQ multiplex PCR, and TCRdb kept only the in-frame ones, dropping some. The sample includes about 960,000 clones, around 80% of them seen just once. Study-wide points: Generation probabilities were higher for clonotypes shared across all four sorted-subset donors than for unshared ones.

The source of this sequence is a man between 18 and 29 years old in good health. What was sequenced was memory CD4+ T cells sorted from blood. The subset was: CD45RA-negative fraction.

Written as DNA, the CDR3 is TGTGCCAGCAGCAAGGGCAGCAGAGCCCATAATGAAAAACTGTTTTTT. Its translation: CASSKGSRAHNEKLFF. The chain uses TRBV21-1 and TRBJ1-4; the DNA was not compared with TRBD1, the D call given in the table. TRBV21-1 is a documented pseudogene. This CDR3 region has 16 residues.